A selection of T cell receptor beta chains follows, all from one sample in a study of Ad26.COV2.S vaccination and SARS-CoV-2 variants. Here immunoSEQ multiplex PCR was the method, and the copy in TCRdb shows in-frame clones only, minus some. Here the sample spans 350,000 to 600,000 clones, roughly nine tenths being singletons. Specimen: peripheral blood, collected in a trial of Ad26.COV2.S vaccine versus placebo. Every receptor here comes from a person between 18 and 59 years old who received the Ad26.COV2.S COVID-19 vaccine or a placebo. Both conserved end residues are part of each CDR3. Fields, in order: D gene, J gene, clone size, V gene, CDR3 DNA, CDR3 protein. D genes are given only for firm matches. Where a row states a size, it is once, few, many or the class of an expanded clone; other rows omit it.

.,TRBJ2-3,.,TRBV7-3,TGTGCCAGCAGCCAGACTTCCAAGGGGGAATATACGCAGTATTTT,CASSQTSKGEYTQYF
.,TRBJ1-1,.,TRBV12-3/TRBV12-4,TGTGCCAGCAGCGTAGAGAGGGGGGGAGCTTTCTTT,CASSVERGGAFF
TRBD1,TRBJ2-5,.,TRBV30,TGTGCCTGTAACGGACAGGGAAACCAAGAGACCCAGTACTTC,CACNGQGNQETQYF
.,TRBJ1-2,.,TRBV29-1,TGCAGCGTTGAAAAAACCGTACCAGGCTTCCTCTATGGCTACACCTTC,CSVEKTVPGFLYGYTF
.,TRBJ1-1,.,TRBV19,TGTGCCAGTAGTATCGGGGCCACTGAAGCTTTCTTT,CASSIGATEAFF
.,TRBJ1-2,.,TRBV4-1,TGCGCCAGCAGCCAAGTTTCGGATAACTATGGCTACACCTTC,CASSQVSDNYGYTF
.,TRBJ2-3,once,TRBV30,TGTGCCTGGAGTGTACGAGGGGATACGCAGTATTTT,CAWSVRGDTQYF
TRBD2,TRBJ2-1,.,TRBV28,TGTGCCAGCAGTTTAAGGGCTAGCGGCCCGCTCTTC,CASSLRASGPLF
.,TRBJ2-2,.,TRBV10-3,TGTGCCATCAGTGAAGGGGCTGCGAACACCGGGGAGCTGTTTTTT,CAISEGAANTGELFF
.,TRBJ2-5,.,TRBV11-2,TGTGCCAGCAGCCTGGAGTGGGGCCAAGAGACCCAGTACTTC,CASSLEWGQETQYF
TRBD1,TRBJ1-4,.,TRBV5-4,TGTGCCAGCAGCTCCGGGACAGGTTATGAAAAACTGTTTTTT,CASSSGTGYEKLFF
.,TRBJ2-1,.,TRBV28,TGTGCCAGCATCTCACTAGGTTTAGGGCATGAGCAGTTCTTC,CASISLGLGHEQFF
TRBD1,TRBJ1-1,.,TRBV5-8,TGTGCCAGCAGCGTCCGGGACAGGAACACTGAAGCTTTCTTT,CASSVRDRNTEAFF
.,TRBJ1-6,.,TRBV11-2,TGTGCCAGCAGCCAATCAGGGGTCTCCTATAATTCACCCCTCCACTTT,CASSQSGVSYNSPLHF
TRBD2,TRBJ2-7,.,TRBV5-1,TGCGCCAGCAGCCTCGGACTAGCGGATTACGAGCAGTACTTC,CASSLGLADYEQYF
.,TRBJ1-5,few,TRBV11-2,TGTGCCAGCAGCTTTGCTAGCAATCAGCCCCAGCATTTT,CASSFASNQPQHF
TRBD1,TRBJ1-2,.,TRBV7-9,TGTGCCAGCAGCTTAGGCCAGGGGGTCCCTAACTATGGCTACACCTTC,CASSLGQGVPNYGYTF
.,TRBJ2-7,.,TRBV28,TGTGCCAGCAGTCTCACCTACGAGCAGTACTTC,CASSLTYEQYF
TRBD1,TRBJ2-5,.,TRBV7-9,TGTGCCAGCAGCTTAGGACAGGGTGATTTAGAGACCCAGTACTTC,CASSLGQGDLETQYF
TRBD1,TRBJ1-4,few,TRBV28,TGTGCCAGCAGTCCAATAACAGGGGCCACTAATGAAAAACTGTTTTTT,CASSPITGATNEKLFF
TRBD2,TRBJ2-2,.,TRBV9,TGTGCCAGCAGCGTAGGACTAGCGGGAGCCGGGGAGCTGTTTTTT,CASSVGLAGAGELFF
TRBD1,TRBJ2-2,.,TRBV5-4,TGTGCCAGCAGTTCTGACAGGGCGTACACCGGGGAGCTGTTTTTT,CASSSDRAYTGELFF
TRBD1,TRBJ1-5,.,TRBV19,TGTGCCAGTACTGGGACAGGCAATCAGCCCCAGCATTTT,CASTGTGNQPQHF
TRBD2,TRBJ2-3,.,TRBV9,TGTGCCAGCAGCGTAGCTAGCGGGGTCCCAGATACGCAGTATTTT,CASSVASGVPDTQYF
.,TRBJ1-5,.,TRBV27,TGTGCCAGCAGAAACAGGGAATATAGCAATCAGCCCCAGCATTTT,CASRNREYSNQPQHF
.,TRBJ1-6,.,TRBV3-1/TRBV3-2,TGTGCCAGCAGCCATGATAATTCACCCCTCCACTTT,CASSHDNSPLHF
.,TRBJ2-7,.,TRBV28,TGTGCCGTAAACGGGGCAGGGGGGTCGTATGAGCAGTACTTC,CAVNGAGGSYEQYF
.,TRBJ1-6,few,TRBV5-5,TGTGCCAGCAGCTCTGAGTTGACGCTTGGCAATTCACCCCTCCACTTT,CASSSELTLGNSPLHF